At least ten counts were recorded for the clone carrying this T cell receptor beta chain. The antigen is not known. This sample was included in a study of breast tumors, draining lymph nodes, adjacent tissues. Germline assignment: CDR1 SEHNR and CDR2 FQNEAQ (reference sequence). The CDR3 loop spans 15 amino acids. V shed 5 bases and J 4 bases; nucleotides not matched to a gene: 6. Samples came from axillary lymph nodes draining the breast cancer. Via MiXCR, TCRdb re-called the multiplex PCR reads, giving one row per CDR3 protein. The sample has fewer than 150,000 distinct CDR3 sequences, approximately 22% seen once. The study, taken as a whole, reports: Most tumor T cells seemingly derive from lymph node, then expand in tumor.

This chain uses TRBV7-9 with TRBJ2-1, with TRBD1 matching 9 bases. The clonotype was recovered from a female donor with breast cancer. Some clones in this sample may be carry-over from other donors' samples. The sequenced material came from axillary lymph node tissue. The CDR3 DNA reads as TGTGCCAGCAGCACAGGACAGGGGAGATACAATGAGCAGTTCTTC. It encodes CASSTGQGRYNEQFF.